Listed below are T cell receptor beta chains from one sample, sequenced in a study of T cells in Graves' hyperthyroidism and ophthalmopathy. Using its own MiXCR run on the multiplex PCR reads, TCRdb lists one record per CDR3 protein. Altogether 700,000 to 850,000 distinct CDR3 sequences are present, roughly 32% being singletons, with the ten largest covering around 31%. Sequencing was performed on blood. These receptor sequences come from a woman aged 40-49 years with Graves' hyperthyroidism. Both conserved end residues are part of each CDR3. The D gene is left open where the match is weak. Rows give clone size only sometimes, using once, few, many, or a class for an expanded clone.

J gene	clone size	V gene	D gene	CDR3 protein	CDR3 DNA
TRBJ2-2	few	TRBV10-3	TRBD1	CAISERTGGYTGELFF	TGTGCCATCAGTGAGAGAACAGGGGGATACACCGGGGAGCTGTTTTTT
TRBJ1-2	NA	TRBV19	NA	CASSWGVDNYGYTF	TGTGCCAGTAGTTGGGGGGTGGATAACTATGGCTACACCTTC
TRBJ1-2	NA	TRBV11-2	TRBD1	CASSPNRGGNYGYTF	TGTGCCAGCAGCCCCAACAGGGGAGGAAACTATGGCTACACCTTC
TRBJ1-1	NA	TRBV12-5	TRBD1	CASGLFRRGLTEAFF	TGTGCTAGTGGCCTTTTCAGAAGGGGGCTCACTGAAGCTTTCTTT
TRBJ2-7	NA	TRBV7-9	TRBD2	CASSLREGSYEQYF	TGTGCCAGCAGCCTCAGGGAGGGCTCCTACGAGCAGTACTTC
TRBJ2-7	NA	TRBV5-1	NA	CASSLAAATYEQYF	TGCGCCAGCAGCTTGGCGGCGGCTACCTACGAGCAGTACTTC
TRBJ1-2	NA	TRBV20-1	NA	CSAREGPSGYTF	TGCAGTGCTAGGGAGGGGCCTTCTGGCTACACCTTC
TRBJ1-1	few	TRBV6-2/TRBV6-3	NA	CASSYAAGFMNTEAFF	TGTGCCAGCAGTTATGCCGCGGGATTCATGAACACTGAAGCTTTCTTT
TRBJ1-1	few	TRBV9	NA	CASSHQGTNTEAFF	TGTGCCAGCAGTCATCAGGGTACGAACACTGAAGCTTTCTTT
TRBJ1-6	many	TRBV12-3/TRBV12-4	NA	CASSRVAFGGNSPLHF	TGTGCCAGCAGCCGGGTGGCCTTCGGGGGTAATTCACCCCTCCACTTT
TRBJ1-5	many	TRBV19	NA	CASSTLGQPQHF	TGTGCCAGTAGTACCCTAGGCCAGCCCCAGCATTTT
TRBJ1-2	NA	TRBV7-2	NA	CASSLSGRAGIYGYTF	TGTGCCAGCAGCTTAAGCGGGAGGGCTGGGATATATGGCTACACCTTC
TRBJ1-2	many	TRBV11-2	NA	CASSSDRSNYGYTF	TGTGCCAGCAGCTCCGACCGATCGAACTATGGCTACACCTTC
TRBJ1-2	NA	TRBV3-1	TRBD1	CASSGTGRPYGYTF	TGTGCCAGCTCCGGGACAGGGAGGCCCTATGGCTACACCTTC
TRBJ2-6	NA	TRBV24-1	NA	CASSRQILSSGANVLTF	TGTGCCAGCAGTAGACAGATATTAAGCTCTGGGGCCAACGTCCTGACTTTC
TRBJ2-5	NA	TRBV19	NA	CASSSVKEIETQYF	TGTGCCAGTAGTAGCGTAAAGGAGATAGAGACCCAGTACTTC
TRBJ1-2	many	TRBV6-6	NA	CASSYDPGDGYTF	TGTGCCAGCAGTTACGACCCGGGAGACGGCTACACCTTC
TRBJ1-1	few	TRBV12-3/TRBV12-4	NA	CASSSPYEAFF	TGTGCCAGCAGTTCCCCGTATGAAGCTTTCTTT
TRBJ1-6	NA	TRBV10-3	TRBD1	CAIRWTGTGGGSPLHF	TGTGCCATCAGGTGGACCGGGACAGGGGGCGGGTCACCCCTCCACTTT
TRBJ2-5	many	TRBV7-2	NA	CASSLVLYQGGVGTETQYF	TGTGCCAGCAGCTTAGTATTATACCAAGGGGGGGTCGGAACGGAGACCCAGTACTTC
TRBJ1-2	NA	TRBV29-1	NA	CSVDDGVNTF	TGCAGCGTTGACGACGGGGTGAACACCTTC
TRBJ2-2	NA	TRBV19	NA	CASSPKTTRATGELFF	TGTGCCAGTAGTCCGAAGACAACGAGGGCCACCGGGGAGCTGTTTTTT
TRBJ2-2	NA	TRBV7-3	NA	CASSFPASGPNTGELFF	TGTGCCAGCAGTTTTCCGGCCAGCGGACCGAACACCGGGGAGCTGTTTTTT
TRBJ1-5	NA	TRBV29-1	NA	CSLGGNQPQHF	TGCAGCCTAGGCGGCAATCAGCCCCAGCATTTT
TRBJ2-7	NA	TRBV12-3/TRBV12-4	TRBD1	CASSFEGTGAQPQQYF	TGTGCCAGCAGTTTTGAGGGGACAGGGGCTCAGCCCCAGCAGTACTTC
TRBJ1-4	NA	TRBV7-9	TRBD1	CASSPGTDEKLFF	TGTGCCAGCAGCCCGGGGACAGATGAAAAACTGTTTTTT
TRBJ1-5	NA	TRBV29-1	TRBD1	CSVLGTGYNQPQHF	TGCAGCGTCCTTGGGACAGGGTACAATCAGCCCCAGCATTTT
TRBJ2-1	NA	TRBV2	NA	CASSEQGYNEQFF	TGTGCCAGCAGTGAGCAGGGCTACAATGAGCAGTTCTTC
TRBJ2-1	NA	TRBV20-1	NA	CSALGTSYNEQFF	TGCAGTGCTCTAGGGACATCATACAATGAGCAGTTCTTC
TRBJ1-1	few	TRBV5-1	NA	CASSRGGGRNTEAFF	TGCGCCAGCAGCCGAGGCGGGGGAAGGAACACTGAAGCTTTCTTT
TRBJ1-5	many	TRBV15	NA	CATSSGRVNQPQHF	TGTGCCACCAGCTCCGGGAGGGTCAATCAGCCCCAGCATTTT
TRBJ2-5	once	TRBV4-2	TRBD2	CASSQEASGAGGRRETQYF	TGTGCCAGCAGCCAAGAGGCTTCGGGGGCGGGGGGGCGGCGAGAGACCCAGTACTTC
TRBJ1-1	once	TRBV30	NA	CAWSDGGANTEAFF	TGTGCCTGGAGTGACGGGGGCGCGAACACTGAAGCTTTCTTT
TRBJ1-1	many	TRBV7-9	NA	CASSLDEEQNTEAFF	TGTGCCAGCAGCTTAGACGAGGAGCAGAACACTGAAGCTTTCTTT
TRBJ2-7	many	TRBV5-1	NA	CASFDRSAYEQYF	TGCGCCAGCTTCGACAGGAGTGCCTACGAGCAGTACTTC
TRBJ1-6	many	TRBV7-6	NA	CASSPEPGFGRSPLHF	TGTGCCAGCAGCCCCGAACCCGGGTTTGGGAGATCACCCCTCCACTTT
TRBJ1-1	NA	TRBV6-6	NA	CASSYQQGAGTEAFF	TGTGCCAGCAGTTACCAACAGGGCGCTGGCACTGAAGCTTTCTTT
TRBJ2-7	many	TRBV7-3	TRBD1	CASSKTGTDSYEQYF	TGTGCCAGCAGTAAGACCGGGACAGACTCCTACGAGCAGTACTTC
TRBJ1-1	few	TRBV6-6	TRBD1	CASSDGQGVTEAFF	TGTGCCAGCAGTGACGGACAGGGTGTGACTGAAGCTTTCTTT
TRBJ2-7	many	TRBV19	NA	CASSMSGTYEQYF	TGTGCCAGTAGTATGTCAGGGACCTACGAGCAGTACTTC